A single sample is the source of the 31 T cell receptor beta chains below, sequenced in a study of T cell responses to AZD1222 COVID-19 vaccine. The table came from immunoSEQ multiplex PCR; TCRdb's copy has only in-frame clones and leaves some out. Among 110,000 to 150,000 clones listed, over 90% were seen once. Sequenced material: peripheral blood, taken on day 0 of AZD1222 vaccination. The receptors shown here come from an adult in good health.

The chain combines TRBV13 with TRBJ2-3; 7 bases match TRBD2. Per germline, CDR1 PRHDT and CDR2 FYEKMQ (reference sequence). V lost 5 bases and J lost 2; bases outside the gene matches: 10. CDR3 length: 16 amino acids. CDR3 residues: CASSPYWAGATDTQYF. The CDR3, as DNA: TGTGCCAGCAGCCCCTACTGGGCGGGAGCCACAGATACGCAGTATTTT. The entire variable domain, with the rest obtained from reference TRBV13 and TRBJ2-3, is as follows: AAGVIQSPRHLIKEKRETATLKCYPIPRHDTVYWYQQGPGQDPQFLISFYEKMQSDKGSIPDRFSAQQFSDYHSELNMSSLELGDSALYFCASSPYWAGATDTQYFGPGTRLTVL.

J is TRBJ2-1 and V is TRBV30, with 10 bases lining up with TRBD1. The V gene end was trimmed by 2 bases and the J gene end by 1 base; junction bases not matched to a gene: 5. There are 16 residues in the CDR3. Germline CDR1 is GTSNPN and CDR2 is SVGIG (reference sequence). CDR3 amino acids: CAWSPRTGGSYNEQFF. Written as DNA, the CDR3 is TGTGCCTGGAGTCCTCGGACAGGGGGTTCCTACAATGAGCAGTTCTTC.

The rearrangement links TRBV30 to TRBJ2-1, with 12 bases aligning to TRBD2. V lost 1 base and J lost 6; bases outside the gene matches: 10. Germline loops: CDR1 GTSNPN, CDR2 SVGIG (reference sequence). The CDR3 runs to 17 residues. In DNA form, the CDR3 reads TGTGCCTGGAGTGCCTTAGGACTAGCGGGACGAACCAATGAGCAGTTCTTC. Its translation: CAWSALGLAGRTNEQFF.

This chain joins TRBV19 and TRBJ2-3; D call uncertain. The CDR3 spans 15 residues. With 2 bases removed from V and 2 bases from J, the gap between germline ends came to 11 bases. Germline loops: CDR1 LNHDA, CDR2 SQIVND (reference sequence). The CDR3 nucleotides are TGTGCCAGTAGTATAAGTCCGGAAAACACAGATACGCAGTATTTT. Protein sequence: CASSISPENTDTQYF.

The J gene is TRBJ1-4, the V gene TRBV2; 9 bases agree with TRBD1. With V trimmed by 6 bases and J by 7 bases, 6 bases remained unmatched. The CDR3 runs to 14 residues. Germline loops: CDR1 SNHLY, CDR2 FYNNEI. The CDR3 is CASSYTGGGEKLFF. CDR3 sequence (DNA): TGTGCCAGCAGCTACACAGGGGGCGGTGAAAAACTGTTTTTT.

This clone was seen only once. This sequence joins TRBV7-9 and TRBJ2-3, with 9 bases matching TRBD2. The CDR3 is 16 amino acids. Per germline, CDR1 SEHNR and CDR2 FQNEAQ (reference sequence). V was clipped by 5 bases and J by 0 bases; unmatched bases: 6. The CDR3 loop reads CASSVPSGVSTDTQYF. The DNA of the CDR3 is TGTGCCAGCAGCGTCCCTAGCGGGGTTAGCACAGATACGCAGTATTTT.

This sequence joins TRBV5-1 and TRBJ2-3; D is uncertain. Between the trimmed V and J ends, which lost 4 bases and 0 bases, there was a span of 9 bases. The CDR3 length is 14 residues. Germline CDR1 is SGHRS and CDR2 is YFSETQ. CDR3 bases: TGCGCCAGCAGCCTGTTCACTAGCACAGATACGCAGTATTTT. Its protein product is CASSLFTSTDTQYF.

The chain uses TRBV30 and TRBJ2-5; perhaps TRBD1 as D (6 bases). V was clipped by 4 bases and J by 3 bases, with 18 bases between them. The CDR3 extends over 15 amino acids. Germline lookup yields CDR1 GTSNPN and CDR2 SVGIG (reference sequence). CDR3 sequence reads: CAWTQARGPKETQYF. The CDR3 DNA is TGTGCCTGGACGCAAGCCAGGGGACCTAAAGAGACCCAGTACTTC.

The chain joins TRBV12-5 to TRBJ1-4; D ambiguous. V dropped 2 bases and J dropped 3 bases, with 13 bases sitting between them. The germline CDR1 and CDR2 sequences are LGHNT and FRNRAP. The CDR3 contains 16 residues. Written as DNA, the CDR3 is TGTGCTAGTGGTTTGCTCATGGGCGTCGCTAATGAAAAACTGTTTTTT. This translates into CASGLLMGVANEKLFF.

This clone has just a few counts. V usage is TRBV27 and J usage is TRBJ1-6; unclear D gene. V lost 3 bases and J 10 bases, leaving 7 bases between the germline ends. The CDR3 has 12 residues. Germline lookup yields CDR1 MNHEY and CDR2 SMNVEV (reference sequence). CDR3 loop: CASSFVGSPLHF. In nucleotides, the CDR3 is TGTGCCAGCAGTTTTGTGGGGTCACCCCTCCACTTT.

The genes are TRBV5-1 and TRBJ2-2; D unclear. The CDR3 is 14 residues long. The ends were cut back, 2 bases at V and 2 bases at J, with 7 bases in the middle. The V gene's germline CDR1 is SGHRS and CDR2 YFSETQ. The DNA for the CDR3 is TGCGCCAGCAGCTTTTCCCCCAACACCGGGGAGCTGTTTTTT. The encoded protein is CASSFSPNTGELFF.

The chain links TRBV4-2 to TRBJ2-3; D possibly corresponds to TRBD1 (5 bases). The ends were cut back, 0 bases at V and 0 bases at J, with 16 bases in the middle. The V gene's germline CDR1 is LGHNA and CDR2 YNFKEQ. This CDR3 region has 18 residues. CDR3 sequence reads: CASSQDQEGAVSTDTQYF. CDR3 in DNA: TGTGCCAGCAGCCAAGATCAGGAAGGGGCCGTTAGCACAGATACGCAGTATTTT.

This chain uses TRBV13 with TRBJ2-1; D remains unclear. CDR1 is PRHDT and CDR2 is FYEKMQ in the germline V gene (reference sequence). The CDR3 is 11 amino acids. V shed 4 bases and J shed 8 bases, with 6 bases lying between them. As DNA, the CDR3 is TGTGCCAGCAGCTCAAGTGATGAGCAGTTCTTC. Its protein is CASSSSDEQFF. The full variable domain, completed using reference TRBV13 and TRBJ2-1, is AAGVIQSPRHLIKEKRETATLKCYPIPRHDTVYWYQQGPGQDPQFLISFYEKMQSDKGSIPDRFSAQQFSDYHSELNMSSLELGDSALYFCASSSSDEQFFGPGTRLTVL.

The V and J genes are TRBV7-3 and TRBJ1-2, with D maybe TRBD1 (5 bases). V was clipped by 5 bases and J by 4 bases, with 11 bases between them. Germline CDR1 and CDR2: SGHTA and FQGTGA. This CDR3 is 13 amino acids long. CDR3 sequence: CASSPDSSYGYTF. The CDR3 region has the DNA TGTGCCAGCAGCCCCGACAGTTCCTATGGCTACACCTTC.

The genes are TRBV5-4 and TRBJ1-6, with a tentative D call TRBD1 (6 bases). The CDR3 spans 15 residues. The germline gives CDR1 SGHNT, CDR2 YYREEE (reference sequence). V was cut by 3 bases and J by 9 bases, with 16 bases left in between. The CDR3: CASSSQQGTVSPLHF. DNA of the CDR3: TGTGCCAGCAGCTCCCAACAGGGCACCGTTTCACCCCTCCACTTT.

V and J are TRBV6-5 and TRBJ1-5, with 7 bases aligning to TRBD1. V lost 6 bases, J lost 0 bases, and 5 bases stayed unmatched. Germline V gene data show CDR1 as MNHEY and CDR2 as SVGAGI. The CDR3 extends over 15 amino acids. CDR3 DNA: TGTGCCAGCAGACGGGGGACAGATAGCAATCAGCCCCAGCATTTT. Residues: CASRRGTDSNQPQHF.

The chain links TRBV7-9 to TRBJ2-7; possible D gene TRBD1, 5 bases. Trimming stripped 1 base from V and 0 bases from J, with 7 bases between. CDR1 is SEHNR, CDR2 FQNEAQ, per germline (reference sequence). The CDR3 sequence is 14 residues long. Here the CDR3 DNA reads TGTGCCAGCAGCTTAGAAGGGGACTCCTACGAGCAGTACTTC. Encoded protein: CASSLEGDSYEQYF.

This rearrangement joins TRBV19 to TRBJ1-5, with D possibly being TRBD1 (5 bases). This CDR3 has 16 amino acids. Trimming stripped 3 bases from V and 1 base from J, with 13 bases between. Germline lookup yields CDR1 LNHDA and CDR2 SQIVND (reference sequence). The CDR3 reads CASSILRGRSNQPQHF. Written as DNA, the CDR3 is TGTGCCAGTAGTATTTTGAGGGGAAGGAGCAATCAGCCCCAGCATTTT.

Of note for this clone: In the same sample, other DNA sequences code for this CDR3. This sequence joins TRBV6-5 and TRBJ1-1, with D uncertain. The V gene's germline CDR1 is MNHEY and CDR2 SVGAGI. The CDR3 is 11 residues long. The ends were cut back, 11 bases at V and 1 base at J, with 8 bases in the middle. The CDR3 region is CASGRNTEAFF. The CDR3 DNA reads TGTGCCTCGGGGAGGAACACTGAAGCTTTCTTT.

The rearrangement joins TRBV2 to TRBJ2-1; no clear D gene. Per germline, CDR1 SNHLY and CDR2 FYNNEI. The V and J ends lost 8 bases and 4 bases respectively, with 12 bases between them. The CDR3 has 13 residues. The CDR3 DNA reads TGTGCCAGCCTAAGTAGATCTTACAATGAGCAGTTCTTC. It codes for CASLSRSYNEQFF.

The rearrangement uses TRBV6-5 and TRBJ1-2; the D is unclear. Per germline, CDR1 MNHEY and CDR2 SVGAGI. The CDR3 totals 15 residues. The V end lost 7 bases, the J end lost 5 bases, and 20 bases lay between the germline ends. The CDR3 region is CASTGPIRTKYGYTF. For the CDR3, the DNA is TGTGCCAGCACCGGACCGATAAGAACAAAATATGGCTACACCTTC.

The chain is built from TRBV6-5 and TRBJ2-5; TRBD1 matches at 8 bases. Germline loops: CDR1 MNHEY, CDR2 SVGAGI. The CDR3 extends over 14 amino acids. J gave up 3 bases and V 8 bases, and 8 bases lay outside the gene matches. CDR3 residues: CASQNQDREETQYF. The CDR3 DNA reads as TGTGCCAGCCAGAACCAGGACAGGGAAGAGACCCAGTACTTC.

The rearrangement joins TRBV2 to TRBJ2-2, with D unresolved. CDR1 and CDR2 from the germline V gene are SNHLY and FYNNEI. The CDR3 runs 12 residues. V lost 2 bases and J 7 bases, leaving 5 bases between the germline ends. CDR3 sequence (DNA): TGTGCCAGCAGTGAATGGGACGGGGAGCTGTTTTTT. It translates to CASSEWDGELFF. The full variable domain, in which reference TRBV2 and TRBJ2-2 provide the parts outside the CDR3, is EPEVTQTPSHQVTQMGQEVILRCVPISNHLYFYWYRQILGQKVEFLVSFYNNEISEKSEIFDDQFSVERPDGSNFTLKIRSTKLEDSAMYFCASSEWDGELFFGEGSRLTVL.

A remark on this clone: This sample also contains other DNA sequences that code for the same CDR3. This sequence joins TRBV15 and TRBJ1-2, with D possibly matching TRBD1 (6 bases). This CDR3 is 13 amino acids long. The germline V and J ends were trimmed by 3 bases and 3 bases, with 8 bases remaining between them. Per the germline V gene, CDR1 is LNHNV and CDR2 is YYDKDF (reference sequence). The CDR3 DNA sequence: TGTGCCACCAGCAGGGACAGCTACTATGGCTACACCTTC. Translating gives CATSRDSYYGYTF. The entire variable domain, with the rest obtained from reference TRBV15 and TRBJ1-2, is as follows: DAMVIQNPRYQVTQFGKPVTLSCSQTLNHNVMYWYQQKSSQAPKLLFHYYDKDFNNEADTPDNFQSRRPNTSFCFLDIRSPGLGDTAMYLCATSRDSYYGYTFGSGTRLTVV.

The DNA for the CDR3 is TGTGCCTGGAGTCCGGGACAGGGGCTATACGAGCAGTACTTC. This gives the protein CAWSPGQGLYEQYF. This chain uses TRBV30 with TRBJ2-7, with TRBD1 matching 10 bases. Germline V gene data show CDR1 as GTSNPN and CDR2 as SVGIG (reference sequence). J was trimmed by 4 bases and V by 2 bases; bases with no gene match: 5. This CDR3 region has 14 residues. Full variable domain (rest looked up from reference TRBV30 and TRBJ2-7): SQTIHQWPATLVQPVGSPLSLECTVEGTSNPNLYWYRQAAGRGLQLLFYSVGIGQISSEVPQNLSASRPQDRQFILSSKKLLLSDSGFYLCAWSPGQGLYEQYFGPGTRLTVT.

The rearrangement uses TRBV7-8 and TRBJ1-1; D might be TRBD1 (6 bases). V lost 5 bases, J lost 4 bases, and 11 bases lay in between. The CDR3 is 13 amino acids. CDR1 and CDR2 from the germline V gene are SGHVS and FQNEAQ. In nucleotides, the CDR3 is TGTGCCAGCAGCCGCGACAGGCGCACTGAAGCTTTCTTT. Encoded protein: CASSRDRRTEAFF.

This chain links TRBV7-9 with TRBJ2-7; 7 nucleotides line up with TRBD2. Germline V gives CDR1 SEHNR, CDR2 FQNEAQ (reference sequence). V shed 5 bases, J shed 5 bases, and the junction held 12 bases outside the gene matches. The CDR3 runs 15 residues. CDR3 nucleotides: TGTGCCAGCAGCCCATACGGGGAGGGGCGCCACGAGCAGTACTTC. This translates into CASSPYGEGRHEQYF.

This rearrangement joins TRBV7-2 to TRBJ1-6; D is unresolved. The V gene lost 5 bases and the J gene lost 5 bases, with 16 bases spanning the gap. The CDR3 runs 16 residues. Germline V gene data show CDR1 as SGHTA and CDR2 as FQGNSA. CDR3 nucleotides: TGTGCCAGCAGCCCACATTGGGGTACCCATAATTCACCCCTCCACTTT. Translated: CASSPHWGTHNSPLHF.

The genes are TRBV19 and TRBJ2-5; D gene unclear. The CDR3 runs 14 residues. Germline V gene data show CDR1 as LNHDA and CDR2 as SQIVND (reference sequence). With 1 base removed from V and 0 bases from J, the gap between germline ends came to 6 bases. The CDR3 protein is CASSIGPHQETQYF. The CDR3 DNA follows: TGTGCCAGTAGTATAGGACCGCACCAAGAGACCCAGTACTTC.

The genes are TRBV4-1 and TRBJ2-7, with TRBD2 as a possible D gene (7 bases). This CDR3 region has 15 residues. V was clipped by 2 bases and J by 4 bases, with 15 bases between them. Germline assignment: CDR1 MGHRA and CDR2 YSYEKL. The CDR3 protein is CASSQSEGGEYEQYF. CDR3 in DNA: TGCGCCAGCAGCCAATCCGAAGGGGGGGAGTACGAGCAGTACTTC.

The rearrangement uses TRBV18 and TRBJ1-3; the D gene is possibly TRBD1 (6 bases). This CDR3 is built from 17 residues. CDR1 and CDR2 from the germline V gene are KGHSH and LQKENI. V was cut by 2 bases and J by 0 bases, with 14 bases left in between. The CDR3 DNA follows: TGTGCCAGCTCACCAATTGTAAGGACAGACTCTGGAAACACCATATATTTT. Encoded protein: CASSPIVRTDSGNTIYF.